The source of this TCR beta chain is a study of T cell repertoires in cytomegalovirus infection. About the study: Public TCR beta signatures were indicative of both CMV infection and a matching HLA type. Study-level points and caveats: Carriage of CMV together with the relevant HLA was identifiable through cumulative public TCR beta family frequency. Clonotypes of TCR beta that were HLA-C-restricted and CMV-specific dominated the ex vivo response.

In regard to this clonotype: Its antigen is currently unknown.

TCRdb called the reads again in MiXCR, with one record for every CDR3 protein. The data contain under 850,000 distinct CDR3 sequences, 30% to 35% of them seen just once; the ten biggest clones take up about 20%. Germline CDR1 reads DFQATT; CDR2 reads SNEGSKA (reference sequence). V lost 2 bases to trimming and J lost 5 bases, with 18 bases between them. The length of the CDR3 is 15 residues. This sequence joins TRBV20-1 and TRBJ2-5; no firm D call. The clonotype comes from a human donor in good health (CMV status not recorded). Some clones in this sample may be carry-over from other donors' samples. Source: cultured PBMCs, taken from culture after CMV antigen stimulation. For the CDR3, the DNA is TGCAGTGCTAGAAGCTCCTTTGGTCCCGGCGAGACCCAGTACTTC. It encodes CSARSSFGPGETQYF.